Listed below are T cell receptor beta chains from one sample, sequenced in a study of blood T cell repertoires in COVID-19. Generated by immunoSEQ multiplex PCR, the TCRdb table keeps only in-frame clones and is missing some. This sample yields roughly 75,000 clones, of which more than 80% are seen a single time; less than 9% belongs to the top ten. The sample consisted of peripheral blood. These receptor sequences come from a human donor in a cohort sampled during active COVID-19. Both conserved end residues are part of each CDR3. Fields, in order: clone size, V gene, J gene, D gene, CDR3 DNA, CDR3 protein. A D gene is named only where the DNA matches it firmly. Size is stated for part of the rows, as once, few or many counts, or as a class when the clone is expanded.

clone_size: .
v_call: TRBV7-9
j_call: TRBJ1-1
d_call: TRBD1
cdr3_nt: TGTGCCAGCAGCTTAACAACAGGGGCGGTAGGGACTGAAGCTTTCTTT
cdr3_aa: CASSLTTGAVGTEAFF

clone_size: .
v_call: TRBV5-4
j_call: TRBJ1-6
d_call: .
cdr3_nt: TGTGCCAGCAGCTTGGCTCGAGGAGGGCGGTTCGGTTCACCCCTCCACTTT
cdr3_aa: CASSLARGGRFGSPLHF

clone_size: .
v_call: TRBV30
j_call: TRBJ2-7
d_call: TRBD1
cdr3_nt: TGTGCCTGGTTAAGGACAGGCTCGGTCTACGAGCAGTACTTC
cdr3_aa: CAWLRTGSVYEQYF

clone_size: .
v_call: TRBV18
j_call: TRBJ2-5
d_call: TRBD2
cdr3_nt: TGTGCCAGCTCACCTCCGGGACTAGCCCCCGAGACCCAGTACTTC
cdr3_aa: CASSPPGLAPETQYF

clone_size: .
v_call: TRBV28
j_call: TRBJ1-3
d_call: .
cdr3_nt: TGTGCCAGCAGTTTAGGGGACACGGAGTATCCGAACACCATATATTTT
cdr3_aa: CASSLGDTEYPNTIYF

clone_size: .
v_call: TRBV10-3
j_call: TRBJ2-7
d_call: .
cdr3_nt: TGTGCCATCAGTGCCGGGACTGATATCTACGAGCAGTACTTC
cdr3_aa: CAISAGTDIYEQYF

clone_size: .
v_call: TRBV12-5
j_call: TRBJ1-1
d_call: .
cdr3_nt: TGTGCTAGTGGCCAGGGCGCTTGGGGGAACACTGAAGCTTTCTTT
cdr3_aa: CASGQGAWGNTEAFF

clone_size: .
v_call: TRBV9
j_call: TRBJ2-1
d_call: TRBD2
cdr3_nt: TGTGCCAGCAGCGTATGGACTAGCGGGGTGAGCTCCTACAATGAGCAGTTCTTC
cdr3_aa: CASSVWTSGVSSYNEQFF

clone_size: .
v_call: TRBV5-1
j_call: TRBJ2-1
d_call: TRBD2
cdr3_nt: TGCGCCAGCAGCTTGCCGGGACTAGCGGCGGTAAATGAGCAGTTCTTC
cdr3_aa: CASSLPGLAAVNEQFF

clone_size: .
v_call: TRBV30
j_call: TRBJ1-5
d_call: .
cdr3_nt: TGTGCCTGGAGCCAGACAGGACCCCAGCATTTT
cdr3_aa: CAWSQTGPQHF

clone_size: .
v_call: TRBV12-3/TRBV12-4
j_call: TRBJ1-3
d_call: .
cdr3_nt: TGTGCCAGCTCGAGAGAGTCTGGAAACACCATATATTTT
cdr3_aa: CASSRESGNTIYF

clone_size: .
v_call: TRBV7-8
j_call: TRBJ1-1
d_call: .
cdr3_nt: TGTGCCAGCAGCTTACAACGACAGCTGAACACTGAAGCTTTCTTT
cdr3_aa: CASSLQRQLNTEAFF

clone_size: .
v_call: TRBV6-6
j_call: TRBJ1-1
d_call: .
cdr3_nt: TGTGCCAGCAGCTTTAGACAGAACACTGAAGCTTTCTTT
cdr3_aa: CASSFRQNTEAFF

clone_size: once
v_call: TRBV18
j_call: TRBJ1-1
d_call: TRBD1
cdr3_nt: TGTGCCAGCTCAACCGGGACAGGGGACACTGAAGCTTTCTTT
cdr3_aa: CASSTGTGDTEAFF

clone_size: .
v_call: TRBV14
j_call: TRBJ1-6
d_call: .
cdr3_nt: TGTGCCAGCAGTACCGGGGTGGAGGGGTCACCCCTCCACTTT
cdr3_aa: CASSTGVEGSPLHF

clone_size: .
v_call: TRBV19
j_call: TRBJ1-2
d_call: .
cdr3_nt: TGTGCCAGTAGGCCCAATGGAGGGGACCCCACCTTC
cdr3_aa: CASRPNGGDPTF

clone_size: .
v_call: TRBV5-1
j_call: TRBJ2-3
d_call: TRBD2
cdr3_nt: TGCGCCAGCAGCTTGGCTAGCGGGAACACAGATACGCAGTATTTT
cdr3_aa: CASSLASGNTDTQYF

clone_size: .
v_call: TRBV18
j_call: TRBJ1-1
d_call: .
cdr3_nt: TGTGCCAGCTCACCAACAGCTTGGGTCACTGAAGCTTTCTTT
cdr3_aa: CASSPTAWVTEAFF

clone_size: .
v_call: TRBV11-2
j_call: TRBJ1-6
d_call: .
cdr3_nt: TGTGCCAGCAGCTTAGATCGTGGGGGGGACGCAGTCCACTTT
cdr3_aa: CASSLDRGGDAVHF

clone_size: .
v_call: TRBV5-4
j_call: TRBJ2-3
d_call: TRBD2
cdr3_nt: TGTGCCAGCAGCCTCCAGACTAGCCCAGATACGCAGTATTTT
cdr3_aa: CASSLQTSPDTQYF

clone_size: .
v_call: TRBV4-1
j_call: TRBJ2-7
d_call: TRBD1
cdr3_nt: TGCGCCAGCAGCACGTATCCTCCGGGACAGGGAATATACGAGCAGTACTTC
cdr3_aa: CASSTYPPGQGIYEQYF

clone_size: .
v_call: TRBV7-8
j_call: TRBJ2-4
d_call: .
cdr3_nt: TGTGCCAGCAGCTTAGCCAGGAACAGAGCCAAAAACATTCAGTACTTC
cdr3_aa: CASSLARNRAKNIQYF

clone_size: .
v_call: TRBV9
j_call: TRBJ1-2
d_call: .
cdr3_nt: TGTGCCAGCAGCGTCTCCCTGGAGGGAGGCTATGGCTACACCTTC
cdr3_aa: CASSVSLEGGYGYTF

clone_size: .
v_call: TRBV7-9
j_call: TRBJ2-3
d_call: TRBD2
cdr3_nt: TGTGCCAGCACCCCTGGTGGCGGGGGGGGTGGTACGCAGTATTTT
cdr3_aa: CASTPGGGGGGTQYF

clone_size: few
v_call: TRBV7-8
j_call: TRBJ1-6
d_call: .
cdr3_nt: TGTGCCAGCAGCGACACCGGAAGTAGTAATTCACCCCTCCACTTT
cdr3_aa: CASSDTGSSNSPLHF

clone_size: .
v_call: TRBV5-5
j_call: TRBJ1-2
d_call: TRBD1
cdr3_nt: TGTGCCAGCAGCTTGGGGACAGGGGGCGGCTATGGCTACACCTTC
cdr3_aa: CASSLGTGGGYGYTF

clone_size: few
v_call: TRBV5-1
j_call: TRBJ2-7
d_call: TRBD1
cdr3_nt: TGCGCCAGCAGCTTGGACGGACAGGGATTTCGCGAGCAGTACTTC
cdr3_aa: CASSLDGQGFREQYF

clone_size: .
v_call: TRBV7-9
j_call: TRBJ2-3
d_call: .
cdr3_nt: TGTGCCAGCAGCTACCGGGACATAGCAGTCACAGATACGCAGTATTTT
cdr3_aa: CASSYRDIAVTDTQYF

clone_size: .
v_call: TRBV18
j_call: TRBJ1-1
d_call: TRBD1
cdr3_nt: TGTGCCAGCTCACCCCGGACAGGGGGGACTGAAGCTTTCTTT
cdr3_aa: CASSPRTGGTEAFF

clone_size: .
v_call: TRBV2
j_call: TRBJ2-2
d_call: TRBD2
cdr3_nt: TGTGCCAGCAGTCCGGGACTAGCGGGGGGGAACACCGGGGAGCTGTTTTTT
cdr3_aa: CASSPGLAGGNTGELFF

clone_size: .
v_call: TRBV6-5
j_call: TRBJ1-2
d_call: .
cdr3_nt: TGTGCCAGCAGCGTGACAGACTACTATGGCTACACCTTC
cdr3_aa: CASSVTDYYGYTF

clone_size: .
v_call: TRBV11-2
j_call: TRBJ2-1
d_call: .
cdr3_nt: TGTGCCAGCAGCTCGACCGGGACAATTAATGAGCAGTTCTTC
cdr3_aa: CASSSTGTINEQFF

clone_size: .
v_call: TRBV16
j_call: TRBJ1-6
d_call: TRBD1
cdr3_nt: TGTGCCAGCAGCCAATGGGACAGACCCCTCCACTTT
cdr3_aa: CASSQWDRPLHF

clone_size: .
v_call: TRBV6-2/TRBV6-3
j_call: TRBJ2-7
d_call: .
cdr3_nt: TGTGCCAGCAGTTACTTTTTAGAGGGCGAGCAGTACTTC
cdr3_aa: CASSYFLEGEQYF

clone_size: .
v_call: TRBV3-1/TRBV3-2
j_call: TRBJ1-1
d_call: TRBD1
cdr3_nt: TGTGCCAGCAGCCAAGCTGGGCGACAGGGGAGCGGTGAAGCTTTCTTT
cdr3_aa: CASSQAGRQGSGEAFF

clone_size: .
v_call: TRBV19
j_call: TRBJ2-2
d_call: .
cdr3_nt: TGTGCCTCGAGGGCCGCCCGCGGGGAGCTGTTTTTT
cdr3_aa: CASRAARGELFF

clone_size: once
v_call: TRBV11-2
j_call: TRBJ1-1
d_call: .
cdr3_nt: TGTGCCAGCAGCTTAAGGATTGGGGGGACTGAAGCTTTCTTT
cdr3_aa: CASSLRIGGTEAFF

clone_size: .
v_call: TRBV10-2
j_call: TRBJ2-1
d_call: TRBD2
cdr3_nt: TGCGCCAGCAGTCTCGCTAGCGGGGGGGTAAATGAGCAGTTCTTC
cdr3_aa: CASSLASGGVNEQFF

clone_size: .
v_call: TRBV19
j_call: TRBJ2-1
d_call: TRBD2
cdr3_nt: TGTGCCAGTAGTTTGCCTAGCGGCACCAAAGGCTCCTACAATGAGCAGTTCTTC
cdr3_aa: CASSLPSGTKGSYNEQFF

clone_size: .
v_call: TRBV5-1
j_call: TRBJ1-2
d_call: .
cdr3_nt: TGCGCCAGCAGCTTAGGGGAATATGGCTACACCTTC
cdr3_aa: CASSLGEYGYTF

clone_size: .
v_call: TRBV18
j_call: TRBJ2-3
d_call: .
cdr3_nt: TGTGCCAGCTCACCAGTCTACCCGGTGACTAGCACAGATACGCAGTATTTT
cdr3_aa: CASSPVYPVTSTDTQYF

clone_size: .
v_call: TRBV11-3
j_call: TRBJ2-2
d_call: .
cdr3_nt: TGTGCCAGCAGCTTAGCCGGGGTAACCGGGGAGCTGTTTTTT
cdr3_aa: CASSLAGVTGELFF

clone_size: .
v_call: TRBV6-7
j_call: TRBJ2-5
d_call: .
cdr3_nt: TGTGCCAGCAGTTACTCGATCCAGAGGGGGAGAGAGACCCAGTACTTC
cdr3_aa: CASSYSIQRGRETQYF

clone_size: once
v_call: TRBV12-3/TRBV12-4
j_call: TRBJ1-2
d_call: TRBD1
cdr3_nt: TGTGCCAGCAGTCCCGGGACAGGGTGGGGCTACACCTTC
cdr3_aa: CASSPGTGWGYTF

clone_size: .
v_call: TRBV5-8
j_call: TRBJ1-3
d_call: TRBD1
cdr3_nt: TGTGCCAGCACCCTGGGACAGAACTCTGGAAACACCATATATTTT
cdr3_aa: CASTLGQNSGNTIYF

clone_size: .
v_call: TRBV11-2
j_call: TRBJ2-1
d_call: .
cdr3_nt: TGTGCCAGCAACTTGCTTCTAAGCTCCTACAATGAGCAGTTCTTC
cdr3_aa: CASNLLLSSYNEQFF

clone_size: .
v_call: TRBV6-1
j_call: TRBJ1-4
d_call: .
cdr3_nt: TGTGCCAGCAGTGACCCTTCGCGGACAGTCTCCTATCCAACTAATGAAAAACTGTTTTTT
cdr3_aa: CASSDPSRTVSYPTNEKLFF

clone_size: once
v_call: TRBV19
j_call: TRBJ1-2
d_call: TRBD1
cdr3_nt: TGTGCCAGCAGACCCGGACAGGTGGGAAACTATGGCTACACCTTC
cdr3_aa: CASRPGQVGNYGYTF

clone_size: .
v_call: TRBV23-1
j_call: TRBJ1-2
d_call: .
cdr3_nt: TGCGCCAGCAGTCGGACATTACAAAAACTGGGCCGTGGCTACACCTTC
cdr3_aa: CASSRTLQKLGRGYTF

clone_size: .
v_call: TRBV9
j_call: TRBJ2-3
d_call: TRBD2
cdr3_nt: TGTGCCAGCAGCGTAGCGGGGGGGAACACAGATACGCAGTATTTT
cdr3_aa: CASSVAGGNTDTQYF